The next 21 T cell receptor beta chains were all read from a single sample in a study of blood T cell repertoires in COVID-19. Only in-frame clones appear in the TCRdb table, and some are missing; sequencing was by immunoSEQ multiplex PCR. The table records about 220,000 clones, roughly 80% of them present only once. The sequencing input was peripheral blood. Receptors were obtained from a woman aged 55-69 years who had recovered from COVID-19.

This clone has a count of ten or more. This chain links TRBV6-6 with TRBJ2-1, with a tentative D call TRBD2 (6 bases). V was trimmed by 4 bases and J by 7 bases, leaving 17 bases between them. Germline CDR1 MNHNY, CDR2 SVGAGI (reference sequence). This CDR3 is 15 amino acids long. The CDR3 bases are TGTGCCAGCAGTTCTACCGCGGGACGGTGGAATGAGCAGTTCTTC. As protein: CASSSTAGRWNEQFF.

V and J are TRBV2 and TRBJ1-1, with a tentative D call TRBD1 (5 bases). Germline CDR1 is SNHLY and CDR2 is FYNNEI. The CDR3 is made up of 14 amino acids. V dropped 6 bases and J dropped 1 base, with 12 bases sitting between them. As DNA, the CDR3 is TGTGCCAGCAGCCCCAGGGTTCAGAACACTGAAGCTTTCTTT. Translation gives CASSPRVQNTEAFF.

The V call is TRBV19, the J call TRBJ1-2; perhaps TRBD1 as D (6 bases). Germline CDR1 and CDR2: LNHDA and SQIVND (reference sequence). Trimming cost V 6 bases and J 0 bases, with 14 bases left between them. The CDR3 consists of 15 residues. DNA for the CDR3: TGTGCCAGTAGAAGATCAGGGGTCCCTAACTATGGCTACACCTTC. This translates into CASRRSGVPNYGYTF.

The chain links TRBV15 to TRBJ1-5, with D possibly matching TRBD1 (5 bases). Germline V CDR1 and CDR2: LNHNV, YYDKDF (reference sequence). The V and J ends lost 0 bases and 4 bases respectively, with 19 bases between them. This CDR3 comprises 18 residues. The CDR3 here is CATSRDLALKGRNQPQHF. In nucleotides, the CDR3 is TGTGCCACCAGCAGAGATCTCGCCTTAAAGGGGCGGAATCAGCCCCAGCATTTT.

J is TRBJ2-3 and V is TRBV7-3; TRBD2 matches at 10 bases. Germline V lookup: CDR1 SGHTA, CDR2 FQGTGA. The CDR3 covers 17 residues. With V trimmed by 4 bases and J by 6 bases, 13 bases remained unmatched. CDR3 nucleotide sequence: TGTGCCAGCAGCTCCACACCCTTAGCGGGGGGATCTGATACGCAGTATTTT. It specifies CASSSTPLAGGSDTQYF.

The chain is built from TRBV10-3 and TRBJ1-1; possible D gene TRBD1, 6 bases. Germline CDR1 is ENHRY and CDR2 is SYGVKD. The CDR3 spans 13 residues. V was pared by 5 bases and J by 2 bases, with 9 bases between. The CDR3 bases are TGTGCCATCAGTATACAGGGTAACACTGAAGCTTTCTTT. Translated, it gives CAISIQGNTEAFF.

The chain has TRBV7-2 and TRBJ1-5; 10 positions agree with TRBD1. CDR1 is SGHTA and CDR2 is FQGNSA in the germline V gene. This CDR3 spans 16 amino acids. Trimming at V came to 1 base and at J to 4 bases, leaving 4 bases not matched to a gene. The chain's CDR3 is CASSLGTGGGNQPQHF. CDR3 nucleotide sequence: TGTGCCAGCAGCTTAGGGACAGGGGGTGGTAATCAGCCCCAGCATTTT.

The chain uses TRBV7-9 and TRBJ1-2; D call uncertain. CDR1 and CDR2 (germline): SEHNR, FQNEAQ (reference sequence). The CDR3 is 15 residues long. V was shortened by 4 bases and J by 3 bases, with 15 bases between the two germline ends. As DNA, the CDR3 is TGTGCCAGCAGCTCCCGACACCTCAGGTACTATGGCTACACCTTC. The encoded protein is CASSSRHLRYYGYTF.

V gene TRBV6-6 combines with J gene TRBJ1-2, with 9 positions matching TRBD1. The CDR3 loop spans 15 amino acids. The V gene's germline CDR1 is MNHNY and CDR2 SVGAGI (reference sequence). Trimming cost V 2 bases and J 3 bases; bases outside gene matches: 4. The CDR3 sequence is CASSYVTGGHYGYTF. In nucleotides, the CDR3 is TGTGCCAGCAGTTACGTTACAGGGGGCCACTATGGCTACACCTTC.

This clone was seen a handful of times. This chain connects TRBV14 to TRBJ2-3; D perhaps matches TRBD2 (7 bases). V was clipped by 8 bases and J by 0 bases, with 18 bases between them. The CDR3 is 16 amino acids. Germline CDR1 and CDR2: SGHDN and FVKESK. The CDR3 is CASGDGGGPSTDTQYF. The CDR3 coding sequence is TGTGCCAGCGGGGATGGCGGGGGCCCTAGCACAGATACGCAGTATTTT.

V is TRBV5-6 and J is TRBJ2-5, with a tentative D call TRBD2 (5 bases). The V gene's germline CDR1 is SGHDT and CDR2 YYEEEE. The CDR3 totals 13 residues. Trimming cost V 3 bases and J 5 bases, with 11 bases left between them. CDR3 sequence reads: CASSWAGWETQYF. The CDR3 coding sequence is TGTGCCAGCAGCTGGGCGGGTTGGGAGACCCAGTACTTC.

This chain links TRBV3-1 (or the pseudogene TRBV3-2) with TRBJ2-5; D remains unclear. This CDR3 contains 14 residues. Deletions cut 2 bases from V and 0 bases from J, with 7 bases between. From germline, CDR1 is LGHDT and CDR2 YNNKEL (reference sequence). CDR3 region: CASSQPGYQETQYF. The DNA of the CDR3 is TGTGCCAGCAGCCAACCCGGTTACCAAGAGACCCAGTACTTC.

This clone was seen more than once but under ten times. This sequence joins TRBV2 and TRBJ1-2; D remains unclear. Germline loops: CDR1 SNHLY, CDR2 FYNNEI. The germline V and J ends were trimmed by 4 bases and 8 bases, with 14 bases remaining between them. There are 13 residues in the CDR3. DNA for the CDR3: TGTGCCAGCAGTGTCGAGAGGGCAGGCGGCTACACCTTC. Translation gives CASSVERAGGYTF.

The table lists this clone with a count of one. This rearrangement joins TRBV6-5 to TRBJ1-6, with D possibly matching TRBD1 (5 bases). This CDR3 comprises 15 residues. Trimming removed 5 bases from V and 4 bases from J, with 12 bases in between. CDR1 is MNHEY and CDR2 is SVGAGI in the germline V gene. The chain's CDR3 is CASSIDRPYNSPLHF. CDR3 nucleotide sequence: TGTGCCAGCAGTATCGACAGACCTTATAATTCACCCCTCCACTTT.

This chain uses TRBV3-1 (or the pseudogene TRBV3-2) with TRBJ2-3, with 7 bases matching TRBD1. V shed 3 bases and J 4 bases; nucleotides not matched to a gene: 7. The CDR3 has 15 amino acids. Germline CDR1 is LGHDT and CDR2 is YNNKEL (reference sequence). In nucleotides, the CDR3 is TGTGCCAGCAGCCAGACCCTTGGGACAGCAGATACGCAGTATTTT. Amino acids: CASSQTLGTADTQYF.

Written as DNA, the CDR3 is TGTGCCAGCAGCCAAAGCGGGGGGGCCAGCTACGAGCAGTACTTC. Translated: CASSQSGGASYEQYF. The chain employs TRBV4-2 and TRBJ2-7; 10 positions agree with TRBD2. This CDR3 region has 15 residues. Trimming cost V 2 bases and J 3 bases; bases outside gene matches: 4. Germline values: CDR1 LGHNA, CDR2 YNFKEQ.

This clone was seen just once. J is TRBJ2-1 and V is TRBV9; tentative D call: TRBD2 (6 bases). Germline V CDR1 and CDR2: SGDLS, YYNGEE. V gave up 1 base and J gave up 4 bases, with 9 bases separating them. This CDR3 region has 14 residues. Here the CDR3 DNA reads TGTGCCAGCAGCGTATACGGGGGATACAATGAGCAGTTCTTC. Protein: CASSVYGGYNEQFF.

The V and J genes are TRBV7-6 and TRBJ1-1; possibly TRBD1 for D (5 bases). The CDR3 loop spans 14 amino acids. The V and J ends lost 5 bases and 7 bases respectively, with 17 bases between them. From germline, CDR1 is SGHVS and CDR2 FNYEAQ. The CDR3 loop reads CASSTRGSQGEAFF. The CDR3 region has the DNA TGTGCCAGCAGCACTCGGGGGTCCCAAGGTGAAGCTTTCTTT.

This clone was detected only once. The chain recombines TRBV30 with TRBJ2-7; TRBD2 matches at 8 bases. Germline V gene sequence: CDR1 GTSNPN, CDR2 SVGIG (reference sequence). The CDR3 length is 14 residues. Trimming at V came to 0 bases and at J to 6 bases, leaving 7 bases not matched to a gene. The CDR3 bases are TGTGCCTGGAGTGTGTTTGGGCTAGCGGGCGAGCAGTACTTC. Protein sequence: CAWSVFGLAGEQYF.

The chain recombines TRBV6-4 with TRBJ1-6; possibly TRBD1 for D (6 bases). Looked up from germline, CDR1 is MRHNA and CDR2 is SNTAGT. The CDR3 covers 14 residues. With 5 bases removed from V and 8 bases from J, the gap between germline ends came to 13 bases. The CDR3 protein is CASSRNRADSPLHF. CDR3 nucleotide sequence: TGTGCCAGCAGTCGTAACAGGGCGGATTCACCCCTCCACTTT.

The CDR3, as DNA: TGTGCCAGCAGTCAAATACGTGGCACCTACGAGCAGTACTTC. Residues: CASSQIRGTYEQYF. The chain recombines TRBV27 with TRBJ2-7; D unresolved. This CDR3 is 14 amino acids long. V dropped 5 bases and J dropped 2 bases, with 13 bases sitting between them. CDR1 is MNHEY, CDR2 SMNVEV, per germline (reference sequence).